This T cell receptor (beta chain) was profiled in a study of cytomegalovirus exposure and HLA in healthy donors. Researchers ran the PCR with 60 Vbeta and 13 Jbeta primers. The protocol was immunoSEQ multiplex PCR, while the TCRdb copy is restricted to in-frame clones and leaves out a portion. The top ten hold around 2.2% of the sample, which has 140,000 to 150,000 clones, about two thirds seen once. Donors consisted of healthy bone marrow donors. Worth noting for this clone: The target antigen is unknown.

Whole-study findings and limits: What a later analysis showed was that several of the most significant clusters appeared linked to common viral pathogens.

The CDR3 runs 13 residues. The V end was cut by 6 bases, the J end by 3 bases, with 12 bases between. CDR1 and CDR2 from the germline V gene are SNHLY and FYNNEI. The TCR comes from a man aged 35 to 55 in good health and CMV-seronegative. Input material: PBMCs. V is TRBV2 and J is TRBJ2-7; no firm D call. The CDR3 DNA reads as TGTGCCAGCAGCGTTTCCGCGTTCTACGAGCAGTACTTC. Translating gives CASSVSAFYEQYF.